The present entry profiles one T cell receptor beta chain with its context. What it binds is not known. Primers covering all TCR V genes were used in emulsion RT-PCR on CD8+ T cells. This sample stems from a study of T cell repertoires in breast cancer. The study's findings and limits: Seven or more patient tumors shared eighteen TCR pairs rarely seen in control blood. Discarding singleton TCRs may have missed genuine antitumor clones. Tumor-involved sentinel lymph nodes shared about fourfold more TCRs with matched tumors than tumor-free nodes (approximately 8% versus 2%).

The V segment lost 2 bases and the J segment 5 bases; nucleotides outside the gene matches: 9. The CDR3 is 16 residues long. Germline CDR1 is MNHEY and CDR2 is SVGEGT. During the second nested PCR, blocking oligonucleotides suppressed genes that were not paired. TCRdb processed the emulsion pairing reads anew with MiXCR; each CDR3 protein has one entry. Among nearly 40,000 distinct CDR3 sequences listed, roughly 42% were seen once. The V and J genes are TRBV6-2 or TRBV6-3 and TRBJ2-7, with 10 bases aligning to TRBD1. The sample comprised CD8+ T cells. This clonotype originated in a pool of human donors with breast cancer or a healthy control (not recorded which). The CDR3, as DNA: TGTGCCAGCAGTTACCCTCCGGGACAGGGGAAAGACGAGCAGTACTTC. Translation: CASSYPPGQGKDEQYF.